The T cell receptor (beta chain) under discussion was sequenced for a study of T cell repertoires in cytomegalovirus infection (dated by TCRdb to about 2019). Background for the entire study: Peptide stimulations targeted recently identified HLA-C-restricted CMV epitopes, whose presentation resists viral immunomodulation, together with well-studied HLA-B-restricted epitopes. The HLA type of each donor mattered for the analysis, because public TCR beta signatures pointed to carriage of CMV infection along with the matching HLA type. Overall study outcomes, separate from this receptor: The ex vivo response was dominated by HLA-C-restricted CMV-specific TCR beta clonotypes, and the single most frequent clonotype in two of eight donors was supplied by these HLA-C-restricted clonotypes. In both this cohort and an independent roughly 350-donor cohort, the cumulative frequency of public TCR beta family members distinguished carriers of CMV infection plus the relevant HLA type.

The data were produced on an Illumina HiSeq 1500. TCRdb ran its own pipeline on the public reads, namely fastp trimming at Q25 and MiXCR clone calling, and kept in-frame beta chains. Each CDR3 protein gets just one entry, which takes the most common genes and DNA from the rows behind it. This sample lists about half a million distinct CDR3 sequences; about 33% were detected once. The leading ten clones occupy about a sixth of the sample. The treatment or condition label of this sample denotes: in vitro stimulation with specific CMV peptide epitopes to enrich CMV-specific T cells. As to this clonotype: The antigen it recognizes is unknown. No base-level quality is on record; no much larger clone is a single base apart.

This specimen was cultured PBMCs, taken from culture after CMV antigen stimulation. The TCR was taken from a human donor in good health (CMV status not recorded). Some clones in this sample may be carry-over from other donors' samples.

The CDR3 region reads CASSPYSGSVYEQYF. The sequenced DNA: TGTGCCAGCAGTCCATATAGCGGGAGCGTCTACGAGCAGTACTTC. The chain links TRBV2 with TRBJ2-7; the junction holds 9 bases that match TRBD2. Per the germline V gene, SNHLY is the CDR1 and FYNNEI is the CDR2. Trimming takes 5 bases off V and 3 bases off J; junction bases not matched to a gene: 8. The cysteine opens and the phenylalanine closes a CDR3 of 15 amino acids. CDR3 DNA only is kept here, 45 bases in frame from base 1. The CDR3, completed at both ends by the reference TRBV2 and TRBJ2-7 genes, gives the full variable domain EPEVTQTPSHQVTQMGQEVILRCVPISNHLYFYWYRQILGQKVEFLVSFYNNEISEKSEIFDDQFSVERPDGSNFTLKIRSTKLEDSAMYFCASSPYSGSVYEQYFGPGTRLTVT.